Listed here are 30 T cell receptor beta chains from one sample, sequenced in a study of cytomegalovirus exposure and HLA in healthy donors. With 60 Vbeta and 13 Jbeta primers, the PCR was carried out. Sequenced by immunoSEQ multiplex PCR; TCRdb stores in-frame clones only, minus some. The table includes 130,000 or so clones, roughly 70% detected once. Sequencing was performed on PBMCs. The receptor source for this set is a man aged 35 to 55 in good health and CMV-seropositive.

The chain combines TRBV7-9 with TRBJ2-7, with TRBD2 identical over 9 bases. V dropped 5 bases and J dropped 1; count of bases not matched to a gene: 6. This CDR3 is 15 amino acids long. Germline V gene lookup returns CDR1 SEHNR and CDR2 FQNEAQ (reference sequence). The CDR3 DNA follows: TGTGCCAGCAGCCCCAGCGGGGGGCGATCCTACGAGCAGTACTTC. Translation: CASSPSGGRSYEQYF. The complete variable domain, with remaining parts taken from reference TRBV7-9 and TRBJ2-7, reads DTGVSQNPRHKITKRGQNVTFRCDPISEHNRLYWYRQTLGQGPEFLTYFQNEAQLEKSRLLSDRFSAERPKGSFSTLEIQRTEQGDSAMYLCASSPSGGRSYEQYFGPGTRLTVT.

This clone was found once. The V and J genes are TRBV6-1 and TRBJ2-7; 9 bases map to TRBD1. The CDR3 runs to 17 residues. Per germline, CDR1 MNHNS and CDR2 SASEGT. Germline trimming cut 3 bases from V and 5 bases from J; bases unmatched to any gene: 14. As DNA, the CDR3 is TGTGCCAGCAGTGAGGGGACAGGGCGTCGTCGGTTGGACGAGCAGTACTTC. It encodes CASSEGTGRRRLDEQYF.

In its sample, this clone was seen once. The chain is built from TRBV7-2 and TRBJ1-2, with D tentatively TRBD1 (5 bases). Germline-derived CDR1 and CDR2 are SGHTA and FQGNSA. This CDR3 region has 15 residues. Between the trimmed V and J ends, which lost 0 bases and 8 bases, there was a span of 16 bases. The CDR3 DNA reads as TGTGCCAGCAGCTTAGCGGTGATAAGTCAGGGAGGCTACACCTTC. Its protein is CASSLAVISQGGYTF.

The rearrangement links TRBV5-1 to TRBJ2-7; TRBD1 aligns across 10 bases. V lost 1 base to trimming and J lost 4 bases; unmatched junction nucleotides: 2. The CDR3 loop spans 14 amino acids. Germline CDR1 reads SGHRS; CDR2 reads YFSETQ. The CDR3 region has the DNA TGCGCCAGCAGCTTGAGGACAGGGGGGTACGAGCAGTACTTC. This encodes CASSLRTGGYEQYF.

In this sample, this clone turned up a few times. The V call is TRBV5-4, the J call TRBJ2-2; 9 bases fit TRBD1. Trimming at V came to 4 bases and at J to 4 bases, leaving 8 bases not matched to a gene. In germline, CDR1 is SGHNT, CDR2 YYREEE (reference sequence). The CDR3 is 16 residues long. DNA for the CDR3: TGTGCCAGCAGCCCGACAGGGGGGAGAGGCACCGGGGAGCTGTTTTTT. Translated, it gives CASSPTGGRGTGELFF. The full variable domain, with the rest looked up from reference TRBV5-4 and TRBJ2-2, is ETGVTQSPTHLIKTRGQQVTLRCSSQSGHNTVSWYQQALGQGPQFIFQYYREEENGRGNFPPRFSGLQFPNYSSELNVNALELDDSALYLCASSPTGGRGTGELFFGEGSRLTVL.

This chain connects TRBV5-6 to TRBJ1-5, with a tentative D call TRBD1 (5 bases). Germline CDR1 is SGHDT and CDR2 is YYEEEE. The germline V and J ends were trimmed by 4 bases and 3 bases, with 14 bases remaining between them. The CDR3 length is 15 residues. CDR3 nucleotides: TGTGCCAGCAGCCAAGGGGAACTGTACAATCAGCCCCAGCATTTT. This codes for CASSQGELYNQPQHF.

The chain links TRBV5-6 to TRBJ2-3, with D possibly being TRBD2 (6 bases). CDR3 size: 15 residues. Germline V lookup: CDR1 SGHDT, CDR2 YYEEEE. The V and J ends lost 1 base and 4 bases respectively, with 13 bases between them. The CDR3 DNA follows: TGTGCCAGCAGCTTGTGGCCTAGCGACGCAGATACGCAGTATTTT. Protein: CASSLWPSDADTQYF.

The chain links TRBV28 to TRBJ1-5, with D tentatively TRBD1 (6 bases). V was trimmed by 7 bases and J by 7 bases, leaving 8 bases between them. The CDR3 loop spans 11 amino acids. Germline V gene data show CDR1 as MDHEN and CDR2 as SYDVKM. For the CDR3, the DNA is TGTGCCAGCAAGGGGGAACAGCCCCAGCATTTT. Encoded protein: CASKGEQPQHF.

V and J are TRBV18 and TRBJ1-1; 11 bases align to TRBD1. Trimming cost V 3 bases and J 7 bases; bases outside gene matches: 1. The CDR3 extends over 13 amino acids. Germline assignment: CDR1 KGHSH and CDR2 LQKENI. The CDR3 protein is CASSPGTGGEAFF. The CDR3 bases are TGTGCCAGCTCACCCGGGACAGGGGGTGAAGCTTTCTTT.

This clone was observed a single time. This chain links TRBV28 with TRBJ2-3; 10 positions agree with TRBD2. This CDR3 is built from 17 residues. CDR1 MDHEN and CDR2 SYDVKM come from the germline V gene. With V trimmed by 6 bases and J by 2 bases, 11 bases remained unmatched. CDR3 sequence: CASSLTTSGANTDTQYF. CDR3 sequence (DNA): TGTGCCAGCAGCCTTACCACTAGCGGGGCTAACACAGATACGCAGTATTTT.

V is TRBV5-1 and J is TRBJ2-7; D gene uncertain. Germline values: CDR1 SGHRS, CDR2 YFSETQ. Trimming left V 2 bases short and J 0 bases short, with 9 bases between. This CDR3 has 14 amino acids. Here the CDR3 DNA reads TGCGCCAGCAGCTTAGCCGCGCCCTCCTACGAGCAGTACTTC. Its translation: CASSLAAPSYEQYF.

CDR3 sequence reads: CASSVGEGVNQPQHF. The CDR3 coding sequence is TGTGCCAGCAGCGTAGGAGAAGGGGTCAATCAGCCCCAGCATTTT. The J gene is TRBJ1-5, the V gene TRBV9, with D tentatively TRBD1 (5 bases). The germline gives CDR1 SGDLS, CDR2 YYNGEE. The CDR3 sequence is 15 residues long. The ends were cut back, 0 bases at V and 3 bases at J, with 10 bases in the middle. The full variable domain, rest sourced from reference TRBV9 and TRBJ1-5, is DSGVTQTPKHLITATGQRVTLRCSPRSGDLSVYWYQQSLDQGLQFLIQYYNGEERAKGNILERFSAQQFPDLHSELNLSSLELGDSALYFCASSVGEGVNQPQHFGDGTRLSIL.

The genes are TRBV10-1 and TRBJ2-5, with a weak D call TRBD1 (6 bases). V lost 6 bases and J 4 bases, leaving 12 bases between the germline ends. Germline loops: CDR1 WNHNN, CDR2 SYGVQD (reference sequence). The CDR3 contains 13 residues. The CDR3 nucleotides are TGCGCCAGCAGCGCCCAACAGGGAGAGACCCAGTACTTC. Protein product: CASSAQQGETQYF.

The chain employs TRBV6-1 and TRBJ1-2; D is undetermined. The CDR3 loop spans 14 amino acids. V was shortened by 5 bases and J by 3 bases, with 13 bases between the two germline ends. Per germline, CDR1 MNHNS and CDR2 SASEGT. CDR3 residues: CASSPHRDHYGYTF. The CDR3 coding sequence is TGTGCCAGCAGTCCCCACAGAGATCACTATGGCTACACCTTC.

V and J are TRBV10-2 and TRBJ2-7, with D perhaps TRBD1 (5 bases). From germline, CDR1 is WSHSY and CDR2 SAAADI. This CDR3 comprises 15 residues. The V end was cut by 6 bases, the J end by 1 base, with 16 bases between. The CDR3 region is CASSPRRGKSYEQYF. CDR3 bases: TGCGCCAGCAGCCCCCGAAGGGGAAAGTCCTACGAGCAGTACTTC.

There are a few counts of this clone. The rearrangement uses TRBV6-1 and TRBJ1-4; no clear D. Germline CDR1 reads MNHNS; CDR2 reads SASEGT. V was cut by 6 bases and J by 7 bases, with 12 bases left in between. This CDR3 region has 13 residues. DNA for the CDR3: TGTGCCAGCAGACGGGAGAACGGTGAAAAACTGTTTTTT. Translated: CASRRENGEKLFF.

V gene TRBV12-1 combines with J gene TRBJ1-4; TRBD1 is the table's D call and was not checked against the DNA. TRBV12-1 is labeled a pseudogene. CDR3 size: 15 residues. The CDR3 reads CASSKQGICNEKLFF. Here the CDR3 DNA reads TGTGCCAGCTCCAAACAGGGTATCTGCAATGAAAAACTGTTTTTT.

The chain couples TRBV28 to TRBJ1-2; 8 bases match TRBD1. The V and J ends lost 4 bases and 8 bases, in that order; junction bases with no gene match: 15. Germline V gene lookup returns CDR1 MDHEN and CDR2 SYDVKM. The CDR3 totals 16 residues. CDR3: CASSSPTGQGRGGYTF. The CDR3 region has the DNA TGTGCCAGCAGTTCGCCTACCGGACAGGGCCGAGGGGGCTACACCTTC.

In this sample, this clone turned up a few times. The chain carries TRBV4-1 and TRBJ2-7; 15 bases fit TRBD2. In germline, CDR1 is MGHRA, CDR2 YSYEKL. V shed 4 bases, J shed 7 bases, and the junction held 17 bases outside the gene matches. CDR3 length: 19 residues. In DNA, the CDR3 is TGCGCCAGCAGCCCGTCCGGACTAGCGGGAGGGTCGCGGGATTCGGAGCAGTACTTC. The encoded protein is CASSPSGLAGGSRDSEQYF.

This rearrangement joins TRBV27 to TRBJ2-3; 8 nucleotides align to TRBD1. CDR3 length: 14 amino acids. The J segment lost 3 bases and the V segment lost 4 bases, leaving 3 bases of the junction unmatched. Germline V lookup: CDR1 MNHEY, CDR2 SMNVEV (reference sequence). For the CDR3, the DNA is TGTGCCAGCAGTTCCAGGGGGCGGACAGATACGCAGTATTTT. It translates to CASSSRGRTDTQYF.

This clone was detected only once. The chain joins TRBV2 to TRBJ2-7, with D perhaps matching TRBD2 (5 bases). The CDR3 is 15 amino acids. Germline V gene lookup returns CDR1 SNHLY and CDR2 FYNNEI. The germline V and J ends were trimmed by 1 base and 5 bases, with 15 bases remaining between them. The CDR3 DNA reads as TGTGCCAGCAGTGAAGTGTCCGGGGTTGGAAACGAGCAGTACTTC. Protein: CASSEVSGVGNEQYF.

CDR3 protein: CASSLGASGRSRETQYF. DNA for the CDR3: TGTGCCAGCAGCTTAGGAGCTAGCGGGAGATCTCGGGAGACCCAGTACTTC. V and J are TRBV11-2 and TRBJ2-5; 10 bases match TRBD2. Per the germline V gene, CDR1 is SGHAT and CDR2 is FQNNGV. Trimming at V came to 1 base and at J to 5 bases, leaving 10 bases not matched to a gene. The CDR3 length is 17 residues. Full variable domain (missing parts from reference TRBV11-2 and TRBJ2-5): EAGVAQSPRYKIIEKRQSVAFWCNPISGHATLYWYQQILGQGPKLLIQFQNNGVVDDSQLPKDRFSAERLKGVDSTLKIQPAKLEDSAVYLCASSLGASGRSRETQYFGPGTRLLVL.

This sequence joins TRBV30 and TRBJ1-3; D remains unclear. CDR3 length: 14 amino acids. Germline V CDR1 and CDR2: GTSNPN, SVGIG (reference sequence). V shed 3 bases and J shed 4 bases, with 13 bases lying between them. The CDR3 sequence: CAWRRGAIGNTIYF. In nucleotides, the CDR3 is TGTGCCTGGAGAAGAGGCGCTATCGGAAACACCATATATTTT.

The V gene is TRBV13, the J gene TRBJ2-7; D remains unclear. With 1 base removed from V and 2 bases from J, the gap between germline ends came to 9 bases. Germline V gene sequence: CDR1 PRHDT, CDR2 FYEKMQ (reference sequence). CDR3 size: 14 residues. CDR3 DNA: TGTGCCAGCAGCTTAGTATCCTCCCCCTACGAGCAGTACTTC. Encoded protein: CASSLVSSPYEQYF.

In DNA, the CDR3 is TGCGCCAGGCAAGACAGGGACCTAGGTGGGGCCAACGTCCTGACTTTC. It yields the protein CARQDRDLGGANVLTF. This chain links TRBV10-2 with TRBJ2-6, with 7 bases fitting TRBD1. The CDR3 totals 16 residues. The ends lost 9 bases at V and 3 bases at J; junction bases unmatched: 11. CDR1 is WSHSY and CDR2 is SAAADI in the germline V gene.

This sequence joins TRBV27 and TRBJ2-7; 8 bases align to TRBD1. CDR1 is MNHEY and CDR2 is SMNVEV in the germline V gene (reference sequence). The CDR3 spans 15 residues. Trimming removed 3 bases from V and 2 bases from J; junction bases left unmatched: 6. This CDR3 reads CASSFSGTGPYEQYF. CDR3 sequence (DNA): TGTGCCAGCAGTTTTTCCGGGACAGGCCCCTACGAGCAGTACTTC.

This clone was found a few times. This chain connects TRBV7-9 to TRBJ2-7, with 8 bases aligning to TRBD2. The length of the CDR3 is 15 residues. The germline gives CDR1 SEHNR, CDR2 FQNEAQ (reference sequence). The ends lost 0 bases at V and 3 bases at J; junction bases unmatched: 4. CDR3 protein: CASSLAGGGLYEQYF. The DNA for the CDR3 is TGTGCCAGCAGCTTAGCCGGGGGGGGGCTCTACGAGCAGTACTTC.

V is TRBV5-1 and J is TRBJ1-2; the D gene is possibly TRBD1 (5 bases). Between the trimmed V and J ends, which lost 4 bases and 2 bases, there was a span of 9 bases. CDR3 size: 13 residues. Germline CDR1 is SGHRS and CDR2 is YFSETQ. The CDR3 coding sequence is TGCGCCAGCAGCACGACAGTGAACTATGGCTACACCTTC. It codes for CASSTTVNYGYTF.

The V and J genes are TRBV27 and TRBJ2-5; 8 nucleotides align to TRBD2. Germline V gene data show CDR1 as MNHEY and CDR2 as SMNVEV (reference sequence). The J segment lost 4 bases and the V segment lost 1 base, leaving 5 bases of the junction unmatched. This CDR3 has 15 residues. In DNA, the CDR3 is TGTGCCAGCAGTTTATACGGGGGGGCCTTAGAGACCCAGTACTTC. The encoded protein is CASSLYGGALETQYF.

In its sample, this clone was seen many times. The sample contains more than one DNA sequence encoding this CDR3. The chain links TRBV6-1 to TRBJ2-7; TRBD2 agrees at 9 bases. The CDR3 is 15 residues long. Germline CDR1 is MNHNS and CDR2 is SASEGT. With V trimmed by 1 base and J by 2 bases, 3 bases remained unmatched. The CDR3 region is CASSEGLAVTYEQYF. The CDR3 DNA sequence: TGTGCCAGCAGTGAAGGACTAGCGGTAACCTACGAGCAGTACTTC.